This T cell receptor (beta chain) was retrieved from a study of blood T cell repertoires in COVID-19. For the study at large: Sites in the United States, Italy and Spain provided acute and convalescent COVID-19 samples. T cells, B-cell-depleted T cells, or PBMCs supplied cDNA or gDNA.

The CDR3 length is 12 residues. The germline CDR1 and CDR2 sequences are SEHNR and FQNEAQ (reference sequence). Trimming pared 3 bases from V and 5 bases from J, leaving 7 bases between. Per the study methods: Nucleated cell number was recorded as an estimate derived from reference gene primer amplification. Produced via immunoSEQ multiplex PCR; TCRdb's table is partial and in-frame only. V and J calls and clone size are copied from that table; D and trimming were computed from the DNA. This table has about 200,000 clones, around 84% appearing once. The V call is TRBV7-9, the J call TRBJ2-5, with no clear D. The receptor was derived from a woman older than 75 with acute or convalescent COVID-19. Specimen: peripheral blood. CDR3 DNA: TGTGCCAGCAGCTTCCAATTGGAGACCCAGTACTTC. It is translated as CASSFQLETQYF.